Each of the 2 T cell receptor beta chains below was sequenced from the same sample in a study of T cell responses to AZD1222 COVID-19 vaccine. Profiled with immunoSEQ multiplex PCR; TCRdb holds only in-frame clones, not every one. The sample records about 76,000 clones, about 80% being singletons. This specimen consisted of peripheral blood, obtained 28 days after the second dose of the MenACWY control vaccine. These TCRs come from an adult who received the MenACWY meningococcal vaccine as a control.

The CDR3 DNA follows: TGTGCCAGCAGTTTTACAGGAGGCTATGGCTACACCTTC. Translated, it gives CASSFTGGYGYTF. The rearrangement uses TRBV27 and TRBJ1-2, with a weak D call TRBD1 (5 bases). CDR3 size: 13 residues. Per the germline V gene, CDR1 is MNHEY and CDR2 is SMNVEV (reference sequence). V lost 3 bases and J lost 4, with 9 bases in between.

The chain uses TRBV9 and TRBJ1-1, with 7 bases fitting TRBD1. The CDR3 covers 15 residues. V lost 3 bases and J lost 0; bases outside the gene matches: 5. CDR1 and CDR2 from the germline V gene are SGDLS and YYNGEE. The CDR3 coding sequence is TGTGCCAGCAGCGAGGGGGACAGCATGAACACTGAAGCTTTCTTT. It specifies CASSEGDSMNTEAFF. Full variable domain (missing parts from reference TRBV9 and TRBJ1-1): DSGVTQTPKHLITATGQRVTLRCSPRSGDLSVYWYQQSLDQGLQFLIQYYNGEERAKGNILERFSAQQFPDLHSELNLSSLELGDSALYFCASSEGDSMNTEAFFGQGTRLTVV.